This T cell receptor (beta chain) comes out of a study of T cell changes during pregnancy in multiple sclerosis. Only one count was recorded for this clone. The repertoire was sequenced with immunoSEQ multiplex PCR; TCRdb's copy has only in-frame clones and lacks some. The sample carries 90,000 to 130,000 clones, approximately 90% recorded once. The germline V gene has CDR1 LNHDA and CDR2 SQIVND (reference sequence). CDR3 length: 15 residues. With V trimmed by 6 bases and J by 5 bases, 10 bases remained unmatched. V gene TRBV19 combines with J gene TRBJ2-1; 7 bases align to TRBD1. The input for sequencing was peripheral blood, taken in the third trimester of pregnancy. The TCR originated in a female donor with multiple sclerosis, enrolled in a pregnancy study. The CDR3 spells CASSRTGQWDNEQFF. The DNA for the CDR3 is TGTGCCAGTAGCAGGACAGGTCAGTGGGACAATGAGCAGTTCTTC.